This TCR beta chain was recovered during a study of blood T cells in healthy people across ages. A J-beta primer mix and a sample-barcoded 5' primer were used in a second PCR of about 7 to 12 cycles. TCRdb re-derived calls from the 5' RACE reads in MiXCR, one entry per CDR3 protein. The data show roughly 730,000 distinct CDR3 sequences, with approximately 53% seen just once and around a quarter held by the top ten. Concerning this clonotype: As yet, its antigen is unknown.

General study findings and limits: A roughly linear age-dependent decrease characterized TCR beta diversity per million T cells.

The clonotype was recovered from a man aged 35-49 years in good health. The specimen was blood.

The CDR3 is CASTLGFNYGYTF. In nucleotides, the CDR3 is TGTGCCAGCACTCTGGGATTCAACTATGGCTACACCTTC. The chain is built from TRBV6-5 and TRBJ1-2; D call uncertain. V was cut by 7 bases and J by 2 bases, with 11 bases left in between. The CDR3 consists of 13 residues. CDR1 and CDR2 (germline): MNHEY, SVGAGI.